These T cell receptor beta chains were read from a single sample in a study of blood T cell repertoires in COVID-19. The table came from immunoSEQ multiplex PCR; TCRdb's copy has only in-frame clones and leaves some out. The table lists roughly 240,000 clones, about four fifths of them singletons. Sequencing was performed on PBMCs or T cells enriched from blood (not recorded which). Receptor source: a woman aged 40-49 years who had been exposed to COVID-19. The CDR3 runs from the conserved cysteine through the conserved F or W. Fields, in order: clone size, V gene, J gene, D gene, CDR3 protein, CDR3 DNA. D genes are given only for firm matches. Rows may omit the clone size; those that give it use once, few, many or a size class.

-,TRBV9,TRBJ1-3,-,CASTRKRELGSGNTIYF,TGTGCCAGCACCCGAAAAAGGGAGCTGGGCTCTGGAAACACCATATATTTT
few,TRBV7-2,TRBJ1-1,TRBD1,CASSLVGTGVKVEAFF,TGTGCCAGCAGCTTAGTGGGGACAGGGGTTAAAGTTGAAGCTTTCTTT
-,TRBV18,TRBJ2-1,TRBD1,CASSPRDRDNEQFF,TGTGCCAGCTCACCGAGGGACAGGGACAATGAGCAGTTCTTC
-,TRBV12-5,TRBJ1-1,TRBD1,CASGPLTRDSEAFF,TGTGCTAGTGGTCCCCTCACCCGGGACAGTGAAGCTTTCTTT
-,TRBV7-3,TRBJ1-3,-,CASSLIPGSGNTIYF,TGTGCCAGCAGCTTAATTCCAGGCTCTGGAAACACCATATATTTT
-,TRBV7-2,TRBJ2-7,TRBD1,CASSLSGQGGFYEQYF,TGTGCCAGCAGCTTAAGTGGACAGGGCGGCTTCTACGAGCAGTACTTC
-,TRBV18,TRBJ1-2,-,CASSPPPRLYGYTF,TGTGCCAGCTCACCACCGCCGAGACTCTATGGCTACACCTTC
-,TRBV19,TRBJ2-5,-,CASSMTGTNKETQYF,TGTGCCAGTAGTATGACCGGGACAAATAAAGAGACCCAGTACTTC
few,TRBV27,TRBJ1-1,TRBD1,CASSRIYRGQVNTEAFF,TGTGCCAGCAGCCGCATTTACAGGGGGCAGGTGAACACTGAAGCTTTCTTT
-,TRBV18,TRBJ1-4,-,CASSPRGGETNEKLFF,TGTGCCAGCTCACCACGGGGAGGGGAAACTAATGAAAAACTGTTTTTT
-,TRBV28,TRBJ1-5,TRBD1,CASSLPQGQGTTQHF,TGTGCCAGCAGTTTACCTCAGGGACAGGGTACGACCCAGCATTTT
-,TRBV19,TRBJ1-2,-,CASNELGGYGYTF,TGTGCCAGTAATGAACTAGGGGGATATGGCTACACCTTC
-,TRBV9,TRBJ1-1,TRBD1,CASSVGGTANTEAFF,TGTGCCAGCAGCGTAGGAGGGACAGCGAACACTGAAGCTTTCTTT
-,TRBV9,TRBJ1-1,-,CASSLSPRRTGYMNTEAFF,TGTGCCAGCAGCCTCTCGCCTCGTAGAACAGGGTACATGAACACTGAAGCTTTCTTT
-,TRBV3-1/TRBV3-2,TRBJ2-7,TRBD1,CASSQAGTGNQYF,TGTGCCAGCAGCCAAGCCGGGACAGGGAATCAGTACTTC
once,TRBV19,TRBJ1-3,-,CASSMQGISGNTIYF,TGTGCCAGTAGTATGCAGGGGATCTCTGGAAACACCATATATTTT
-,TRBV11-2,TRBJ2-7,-,CASSAWLASFEQYF,TGTGCCAGCAGCGCTTGGTTGGCATCTTTCGAGCAGTACTTC
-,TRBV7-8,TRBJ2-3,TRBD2,CASSAGLAVITDTQYF,TGTGCCAGCAGCGCGGGACTAGCGGTAATCACAGATACGCAGTATTTT
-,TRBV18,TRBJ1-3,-,CASSPSTQGFSGNTIYF,TGTGCCAGCTCACCAAGTACTCAGGGATTCTCTGGAAACACCATATATTTT
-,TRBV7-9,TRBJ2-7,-,CASSLVSGAKYEQYF,TGTGCCAGCAGCTTAGTTAGTGGGGCGAAGTACGAGCAGTACTTC
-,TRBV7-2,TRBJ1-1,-,CASSLGRRGAMNTEAFF,TGTGCCAGCAGTTTAGGCCGTCGGGGGGCCATGAACACTGAAGCTTTCTTT
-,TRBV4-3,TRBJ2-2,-,CASSQEAGPNTGELFF,TGCGCCAGCAGCCAAGAGGCGGGGCCGAACACCGGGGAGCTGTTTTTT
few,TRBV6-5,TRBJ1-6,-,CASSYSLFLGSPLHF,TGTGCCAGCAGTTACTCACTGTTCCTAGGTTCACCCCTCCACTTT
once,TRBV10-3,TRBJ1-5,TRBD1,CAISESLGQGLGQPQHF,TGTGCCATCAGTGAGTCGTTGGGACAGGGGTTGGGGCAGCCCCAGCATTTT